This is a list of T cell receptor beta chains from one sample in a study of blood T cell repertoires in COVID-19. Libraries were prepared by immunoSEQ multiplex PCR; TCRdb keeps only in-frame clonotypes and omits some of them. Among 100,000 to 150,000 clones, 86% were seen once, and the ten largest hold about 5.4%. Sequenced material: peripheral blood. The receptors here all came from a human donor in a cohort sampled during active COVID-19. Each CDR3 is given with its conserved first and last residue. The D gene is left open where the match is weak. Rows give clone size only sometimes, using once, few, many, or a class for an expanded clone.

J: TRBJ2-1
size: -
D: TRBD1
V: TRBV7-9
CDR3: CASSSYRGQGTGEQFF
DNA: TGTGCCAGCAGCTCGTACCGCGGACAGGGTACGGGTGAGCAGTTCTTC

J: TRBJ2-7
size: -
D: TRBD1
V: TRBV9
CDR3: CASSVAAGGSYEQYF
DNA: TGTGCCAGCAGCGTAGCAGCAGGGGGCTCCTACGAGCAGTACTTC

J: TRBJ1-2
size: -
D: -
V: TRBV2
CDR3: CASILSGRRGGYTF
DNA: TGTGCCAGTATCCTCTCGGGCCGCAGAGGGGGCTACACCTTC

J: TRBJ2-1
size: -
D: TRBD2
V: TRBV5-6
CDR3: CASSMTSGSPSENEQFF
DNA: TGTGCCAGCAGCATGACTAGCGGGAGTCCCTCGGAGAATGAGCAGTTCTTC

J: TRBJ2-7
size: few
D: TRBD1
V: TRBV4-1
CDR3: CASSLTTGADYEQYF
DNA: TGCGCCAGCAGCCTAACGACAGGGGCGGACTACGAGCAGTACTTC

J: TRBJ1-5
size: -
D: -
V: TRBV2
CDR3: CASSDGFNQPQHF
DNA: TGTGCCAGCAGTGATGGCTTCAATCAGCCCCAGCATTTT

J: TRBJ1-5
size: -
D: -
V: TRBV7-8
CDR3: CASSLSSGGQPQHF
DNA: TGTGCCAGCAGCTTAAGCTCGGGGGGACAGCCCCAGCATTTT

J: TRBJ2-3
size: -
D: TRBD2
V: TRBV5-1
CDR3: CASSLGLAGAITDTQYF
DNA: TGCGCCAGCAGCTTGGGGCTAGCGGGAGCGATCACAGATACGCAGTATTTT

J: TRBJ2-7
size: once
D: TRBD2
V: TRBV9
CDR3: CASSSEREGSYEQYF
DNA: TGTGCCAGCAGCTCCGAGCGGGAGGGCTCCTACGAGCAGTACTTC

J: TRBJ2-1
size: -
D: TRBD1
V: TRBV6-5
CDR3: CASSSGQGRDNEQFF
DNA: TGTGCCAGCAGTTCAGGACAGGGTAGGGACAATGAGCAGTTCTTC

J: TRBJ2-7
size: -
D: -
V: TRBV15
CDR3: CATSRDIGGSYEQYF
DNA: TGTGCCACCAGCAGAGATATAGGGGGCTCCTACGAGCAGTACTTC

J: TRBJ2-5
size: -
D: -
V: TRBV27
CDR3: CASSLKQGRETQYF
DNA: TGTGCCAGCAGCTTAAAACAGGGTAGGGAGACCCAGTACTTC

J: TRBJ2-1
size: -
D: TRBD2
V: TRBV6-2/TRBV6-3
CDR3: CASSSPGTRDYNEQFF
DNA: TGTGCCAGCAGTTCGCCCGGGACTAGGGACTACAATGAGCAGTTCTTC

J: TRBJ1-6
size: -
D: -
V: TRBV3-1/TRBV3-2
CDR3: CASSQGTVKAKGSPLHF
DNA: TGTGCCAGCAGCCAAGGGACAGTAAAAGCAAAAGGCTCACCCCTCCACTTT

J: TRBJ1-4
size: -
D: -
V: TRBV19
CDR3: CASRRGPGEGEKLFF
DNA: TGTGCCAGTCGACGAGGCCCCGGAGAGGGTGAAAAACTGTTTTTT

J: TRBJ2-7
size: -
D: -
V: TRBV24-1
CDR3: CATSDGFGHIYEQYF
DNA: TGTGCCACCAGTGATGGGTTCGGACATATCTACGAGCAGTACTTC

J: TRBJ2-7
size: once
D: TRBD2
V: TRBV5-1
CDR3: CASSYRTSGRYEQYF
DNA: TGCGCCAGCAGCTATAGGACTAGCGGGAGGTACGAGCAGTACTTC

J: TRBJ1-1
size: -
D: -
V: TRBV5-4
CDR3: CASSLAMETEAFF
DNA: TGTGCCAGCAGCTTGGCGATGGAGACTGAAGCTTTCTTT

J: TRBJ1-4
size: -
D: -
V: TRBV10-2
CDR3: CASSITGRDEKLFF
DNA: TGCGCCAGCAGCATAACAGGGCGGGATGAAAAACTGTTTTTT

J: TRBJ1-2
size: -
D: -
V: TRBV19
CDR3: CASSNSGREHYGYTF
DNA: TGTGCCAGTAGTAACAGTGGGCGCGAGCACTATGGCTACACCTTC

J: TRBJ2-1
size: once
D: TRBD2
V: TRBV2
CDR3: CASSEASGSDLEQFF
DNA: TGTGCCAGCAGTGAAGCTAGCGGGAGTGATCTTGAGCAGTTCTTC

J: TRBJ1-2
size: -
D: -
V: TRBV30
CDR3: CAWSVGAGPYGYTF
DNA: TGTGCCTGGAGTGTAGGGGCGGGGCCCTATGGCTACACCTTC

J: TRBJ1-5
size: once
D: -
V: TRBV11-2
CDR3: CASSFQGNQPQHF
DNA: TGTGCCAGCAGCTTTCAGGGCAATCAGCCCCAGCATTTT

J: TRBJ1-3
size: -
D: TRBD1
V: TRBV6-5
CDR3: CASSYDRALGNTIYF
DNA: TGTGCCAGCAGTTACGACAGGGCCCTTGGAAACACCATATATTTT

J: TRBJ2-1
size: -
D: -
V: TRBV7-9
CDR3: CASSSERLLYNEQFF
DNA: TGTGCCAGCAGCTCGGAAAGACTCCTCTACAATGAGCAGTTCTTC

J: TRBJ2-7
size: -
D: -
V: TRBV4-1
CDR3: CASSPVGLADEQYF
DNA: TGCGCCAGCAGCCCAGTTGGCCTAGCTGACGAGCAGTACTTC

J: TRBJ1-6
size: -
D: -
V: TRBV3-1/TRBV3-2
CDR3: CASSQETVHNSPLHF
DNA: TGTGCCAGCAGCCAAGAAACGGTGCATAATTCACCCCTCCACTTT

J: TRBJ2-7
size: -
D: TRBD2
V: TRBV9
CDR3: CASSFSAGTSGYEQYF
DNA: TGTGCCAGCAGCTTCAGCGCCGGGACTAGCGGCTACGAGCAGTACTTC

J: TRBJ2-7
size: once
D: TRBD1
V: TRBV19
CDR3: CASSIVGTGGISEQYF
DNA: TGTGCCAGTAGTATAGTGGGGACAGGGGGCATCAGCGAGCAGTACTTC

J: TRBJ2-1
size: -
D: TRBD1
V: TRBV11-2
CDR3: CASSPGQTYNEQFF
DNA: TGTGCCAGCAGCCCGGGACAGACCTACAATGAGCAGTTCTTC

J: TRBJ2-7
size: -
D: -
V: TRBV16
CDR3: CASSPHYEQYF
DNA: TGTGCCAGCAGCCCCCACTACGAGCAGTACTTC

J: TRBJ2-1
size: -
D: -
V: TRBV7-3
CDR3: CASSEKIPGISSYNEQFF
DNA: TGTGCCAGCAGCGAAAAGATCCCAGGGATCAGCTCCTACAATGAGCAGTTCTTC

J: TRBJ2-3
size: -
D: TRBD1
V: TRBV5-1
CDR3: CASRGGSTDTQYF
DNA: TGCGCCAGCAGAGGGGGCAGCACAGATACGCAGTATTTT

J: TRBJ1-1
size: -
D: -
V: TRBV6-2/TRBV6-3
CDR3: CASSYMNTEAFF
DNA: TGTGCCAGCAGTTATATGAACACTGAAGCTTTCTTT

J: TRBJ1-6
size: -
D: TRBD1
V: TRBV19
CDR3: CASRSGTANSPLHF
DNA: TGTGCCAGCCGATCCGGGACAGCCAATTCACCCCTCCACTTT

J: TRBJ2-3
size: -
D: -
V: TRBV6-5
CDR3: CATRIGLGGADTQYF
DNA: TGTGCCACCCGCATAGGGTTGGGGGGTGCGGATACGCAGTATTTT

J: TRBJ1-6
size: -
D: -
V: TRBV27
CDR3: CASSSIGTNNSPLHF
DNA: TGTGCCAGCAGTTCTATCGGGACAAATAATTCACCCCTCCACTTT

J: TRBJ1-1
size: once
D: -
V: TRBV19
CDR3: CASSIVEGVNTEAFF
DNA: TGTGCCAGTAGTATAGTCGAGGGCGTGAACACTGAAGCTTTCTTT

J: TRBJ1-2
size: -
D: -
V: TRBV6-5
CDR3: CASNYEPGSGGYTF
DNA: TGTGCCAGCAACTATGAGCCAGGATCAGGGGGCTACACCTTC

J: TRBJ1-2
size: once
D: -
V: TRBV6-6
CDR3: CASSSRPPQLNYGYTF
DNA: TGTGCCAGCAGTTCCCGCCCCCCCCAACTAAACTATGGCTACACCTTC

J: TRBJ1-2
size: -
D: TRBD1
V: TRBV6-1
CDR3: CASSEDRGYGYTF
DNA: TGTGCCAGCAGTGAAGACAGGGGCTATGGCTACACCTTC

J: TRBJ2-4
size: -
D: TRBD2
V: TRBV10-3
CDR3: CAISESGGLRESNIQYF
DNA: TGTGCCATCAGTGAGTCTGGGGGGTTGCGGGAGTCAAACATTCAGTACTTC

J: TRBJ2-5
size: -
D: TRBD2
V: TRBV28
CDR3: CASWIGGGSGETQYF
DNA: TGTGCCAGTTGGATCGGGGGGGGATCCGGGGAGACCCAGTACTTC

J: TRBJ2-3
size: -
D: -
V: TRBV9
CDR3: CASSVGSGSRAFTDTQYF
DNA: TGTGCCAGCAGCGTAGGGTCGGGAAGCCGAGCTTTCACAGATACGCAGTATTTT

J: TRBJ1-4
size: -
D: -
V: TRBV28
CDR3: CASSLGGSTNEKLFF
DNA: TGTGCCAGCAGTTTGGGAGGTTCCACTAATGAAAAACTGTTTTTT

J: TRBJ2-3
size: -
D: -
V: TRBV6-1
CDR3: CASSERQGGTDTQYF
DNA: TGTGCCAGCAGTGAACGTCAAGGGGGCACAGATACGCAGTATTTT

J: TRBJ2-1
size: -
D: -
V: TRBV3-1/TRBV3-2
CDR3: CASSHGQSRDEQFF
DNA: TGTGCCAGCAGCCACGGACAGTCCCGTGATGAGCAGTTCTTC

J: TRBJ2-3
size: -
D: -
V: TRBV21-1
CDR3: CASRNINTDTQYF
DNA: TGTGCCAGCAGAAATATAAACACAGATACGCAGTATTTT

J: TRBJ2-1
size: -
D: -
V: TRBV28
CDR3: CASRLLTAGEQFF
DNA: TGTGCCAGCAGACTTTTGACAGCCGGGGAGCAGTTCTTC

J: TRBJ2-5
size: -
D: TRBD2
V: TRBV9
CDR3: CASSVTMVTSGGKETQYF
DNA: TGTGCCAGCAGCGTAACTATGGTAACTAGCGGGGGCAAAGAGACCCAGTACTTC

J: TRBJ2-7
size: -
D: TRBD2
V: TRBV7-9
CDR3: CASSLRTSGFYEQYF
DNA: TGTGCCAGCAGCTTGCGGACTAGCGGTTTCTACGAGCAGTACTTC

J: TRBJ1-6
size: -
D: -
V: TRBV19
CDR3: CASSISGDSPLHF
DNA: TGTGCCAGTAGTATATCAGGGGATTCACCCCTCCACTTT